This T cell receptor (beta chain) stems from a study of T cell changes during pregnancy in multiple sclerosis. The CDR3 is 14 residues long. V gave up 4 bases and J gave up 4 bases, with 13 bases separating them. CDR1 and CDR2 (germline): GTSNPN, SVGIG (reference sequence). The assay was immunoSEQ multiplex PCR, and TCRdb's table has in-frame clones only and misses some. The sample contains approximately 90,000 clones, approximately 89% of which appear only once. The TCR comes from a female donor with multiple sclerosis, enrolled in a pregnancy study. The chain employs TRBV30 and TRBJ1-4, with D tentatively TRBD1 (6 bases). This specimen was peripheral blood, taken in the first trimester of pregnancy. The CDR3 nucleotides are TGTGCCTGGATGGGGGGGCTCCATAATGAAAAACTGTTTTTT. Amino acid sequence: CAWMGGLHNEKLFF.